These 12 T cell receptor beta chains originate from one sample sequenced in a study of T cell repertoires in cytomegalovirus infection. One entry per CDR3 protein results from TCRdb running MiXCR on the reads. The table has about 80,000 distinct CDR3 sequences, more than 3% seen once. Sequenced sample: PBMCs. Every receptor here comes from a human donor in good health (CMV status not recorded). Some clones in this sample may be carry-over from other donors' samples.

This clonotype came up many times. As DNA, the CDR3 is TGTGCCAGCAGTTTTGTCCGCGGGGACGAAGGTGAGCAGTTCTTC. Translated: CASSFVRGDEGEQFF. V gene TRBV12-3 or TRBV12-4 combines with J gene TRBJ2-1; maybe TRBD2 (6 bases). The length of the CDR3 is 15 residues. Between the trimmed V and J ends, which lost 3 bases and 9 bases, there was a span of 18 bases.

In this sample, this clonotype turned up many times. V is TRBV29-1 and J is TRBJ2-5, with D perhaps TRBD1 or TRBD2 (5 bases each). V was shortened by 1 base and J by 5 bases, with 8 bases between the two germline ends. CDR3 length equals 12 residues. Germline CDR1 SQVTM, CDR2 ANQGSEA. In nucleotides, the CDR3 is TGCAGCGTTGAAGCGGGGCTCGAGACCCAGTACTTC. Amino acids: CSVEAGLETQYF.

This sequence joins TRBV7-8 and TRBJ2-1; D call uncertain. Trimming cost V 1 base and J 5 bases, with 18 bases left between them. CDR1 is SGHVS and CDR2 is FQNEAQ in the germline V gene. The CDR3 has 17 amino acids. The CDR3 loop is CASSLVSSPSLNNEQFF. The CDR3 bases are TGTGCCAGCAGCTTAGTCTCCAGCCCGTCTCTTAACAATGAGCAGTTCTTC.

This clonotype was seen repeatedly, ten times or more. This chain uses TRBV6-1 with TRBJ1-5; no firm D call. The V gene's germline CDR1 is MNHNS and CDR2 SASEGT. V was pared by 0 bases and J by 5 bases, with 14 bases between. The length of the CDR3 is 16 residues. CDR3 nucleotides: TGTGCCAGCAGTGAAGCGCTTCACGGTTTGGATCAGCCCCAGCATTTT. Translated, it gives CASSEALHGLDQPQHF.

This clonotype was observed many times. The chain is built from TRBV2 and TRBJ2-4; D not certain. Germline V CDR1 and CDR2: SNHLY, FYNNEI. The CDR3 is 14 amino acids. The V end was cut by 4 bases, the J end by 4 bases, with 11 bases between. The CDR3 bases are TGTGCCAGCAGTGTTTGGGGATGGAAAAACATTCAGTACTTC. It translates to CASSVWGWKNIQYF.

This clonotype was counted at least ten times. This chain links TRBV7-2 with TRBJ1-6; D is unclear. V was clipped by 0 bases and J by 0 bases, with 6 bases between them. The germline V gene has CDR1 SGHTA and CDR2 FQGNSA. The CDR3 has 16 residues. The CDR3 DNA reads TGTGCCAGCAGCTTAGCCCCGAGCTCCTATAATTCACCCCTCCACTTT. This sequence encodes CASSLAPSSYNSPLHF.

This clonotype is medium-sized in the sample. This rearrangement joins TRBV7-2 to TRBJ2-7; possible D gene TRBD2, 7 bases. Germline CDR1 and CDR2: SGHTA and FQGNSA. V was cut by 1 base and J by 3 bases, with 16 bases left in between. The CDR3 spans 16 residues. In DNA form, the CDR3 reads TGTGCCAGCAGCTTAGGCGGGGGCGCAGCTATCTACGAGCAGTACTTC. The encoded protein is CASSLGGGAAIYEQYF. The complete variable domain, with remaining parts taken from reference TRBV7-2 and TRBJ2-7, reads GAGVSQSPSNKVTEKGKDVELRCDPISGHTALYWYRQSLGQGLEFLIYFQGNSAPDKSGLPSDRFSAERTGGSVSTLTIQRTQQEDSAVYLCASSLGGGAAIYEQYFGPGTRLTVT.

The sample holds many counts of this clonotype. V gene TRBV4-1 combines with J gene TRBJ2-1; a weak D match, TRBD2 (5 bases). V was pared by 3 bases and J by 7 bases, with 7 bases between. The CDR3 covers 12 residues. Germline V gene data show CDR1 as MGHRA and CDR2 as YSYEKL. This CDR3 is CASSQRVNEQFF. In DNA form, the CDR3 reads TGCGCCAGCAGCCAGAGGGTGAATGAGCAGTTCTTC.

This clonotype showed up many times. The chain combines TRBV2 with TRBJ1-6; D unresolved. Germline CDR1 reads SNHLY; CDR2 reads FYNNEI. V was trimmed by 3 bases and J by 6 bases, leaving 15 bases between them. This CDR3 contains 16 residues. CDR3 sequence: CASSERAPPPNSPLHF. The CDR3 DNA follows: TGTGCCAGCAGTGAGAGGGCTCCCCCGCCTAATTCACCCCTCCACTTT.

This clonotype was picked up many times. This chain connects TRBV4-2 to TRBJ1-2; 7 bases are a match to TRBD1. J lost 4 bases, V lost 2 bases, and 10 bases had no gene match. The germline CDR1 and CDR2 sequences are LGHNA and YNFKEQ. The CDR3 is 16 residues long. CDR3 residues: CASSQLMVQGGYGYTF. DNA for the CDR3: TGTGCCAGCAGCCAACTAATGGTCCAGGGGGGCTATGGCTACACCTTC.

This clonotype was counted ten times or more. The rearrangement links TRBV19 to TRBJ2-6; no reliable D call. V was shortened by 6 bases and J by 0 bases, with 3 bases between the two germline ends. In germline, CDR1 is LNHDA, CDR2 SQIVND (reference sequence). The CDR3 is 13 amino acids. CDR3 sequence reads: CASRGSGANVLTF. CDR3 DNA sequence: TGTGCCAGTAGGGGCTCTGGGGCCAACGTCCTGACTTTC.

This clonotype came up many times. V usage is TRBV7-2 and J usage is TRBJ2-5; 7 bases line up with TRBD1. Germline V CDR1 and CDR2: SGHTA, FQGNSA. The CDR3 has 14 residues. With V trimmed by 5 bases and J by 3 bases, 6 bases remained unmatched. CDR3 sequence: CASSPWTGEETQYF. In DNA form, the CDR3 reads TGTGCCAGCAGCCCATGGACAGGAGAAGAGACCCAGTACTTC.